This T cell receptor (beta chain) was documented in a study of CD8 T cells in ankylosing spondylitis. This clonotype appeared many times. V shed 0 bases, J shed 7 bases, and the junction held 6 bases outside the gene matches. This CDR3 spans 16 amino acids. CDR1 is SGHRS and CDR2 is YFSETQ in the germline V gene. Each CDR3 protein is one row after TCRdb ran MiXCR on the 5' RACE reads. The profile shows roughly 250,000 distinct CDR3 sequences, approximately 9% of them singletons. The TCR sequence derives from a male donor with ankylosing spondylitis or in good health (not recorded which). This chain uses TRBV5-1 with TRBJ2-1, with 11 bases that match TRBD2. Sequenced sample: blood, either unsorted or a sorted T cell fraction (not recorded which). The CDR3 DNA follows: TGCGCCAGCAGCTTGGCCGTAGCTAGCGGGGGGAATGAGCAGTTCTTC. Translated, it gives CASSLAVASGGNEQFF.